This entry is about one T cell receptor (beta chain). Libraries were prepared by immunoSEQ multiplex PCR; TCRdb keeps only in-frame clonotypes and omits some of them. The sample lists about 120,000 clones, 75% to 95% seen once, with approximately 1.5% in the top ten. This record comes from a study of T cells after somatic rescue of genetic block. The CDR3 is 14 amino acids. Germline V gene lookup returns CDR1 LNHDA and CDR2 SQIVND (reference sequence). V lost 5 bases to trimming and J lost 2 bases, with 12 bases between them. The sequenced sample consisted of peripheral blood mononuclear cells (PBMCs). This receptor was identified in a young woman. The rearrangement joins TRBV19 to TRBJ1-1; D gene ambiguous. CDR3 nucleotides: TGTGCCAGTAGTGCAACAGTGACCAACACTGAAGCTTTCTTT. Protein product: CASSATVTNTEAFF.